A single sample is the source of the 9 T cell receptor beta chains below, sequenced in a study of HIV-infected patients and healthy controls. Whole blood was used without fractionation, so all unsorted peripheral T cells were included. cDNA was made from around 0.5 ug RNA using alpha and beta constant primers. Using multiplexing indices, alpha and beta chain libraries were generated apart by chain-specific third strand synthesis. Each CDR3 protein gets one entry after TCRdb re-called the 5' RACE reads with MiXCR. This repertoire shows 10,000 or so distinct CDR3 sequences, less than 9.5% found once; its top ten account for about 3.5%. The specimen sequenced was blood. The receptors were sampled from an adult in good health.

This clonotype rates as medium-sized. V and J are TRBV6-5 and TRBJ2-3, with 9 bases matching TRBD1. This CDR3 has 14 residues. The germline V gene encodes CDR1 MNHEY and CDR2 SVGAGI. V lost 6 bases and J lost 2; bases outside the gene matches: 3. In nucleotides, the CDR3 is TGTGCCAGCAGCCGGGACAGGGTCACAGATACGCAGTATTTT. It codes for CASSRDRVTDTQYF.

By sample share, this clonotype is medium-sized. This sequence joins TRBV20-1 and TRBJ1-6; 9 bases fit TRBD1. The CDR3 spans 16 residues. With 5 bases clipped from V and 11 bases from J, the junction kept 16 bases outside the gene matches. Germline loops: CDR1 DFQATT, CDR2 SNEGSKA (reference sequence). The CDR3 DNA follows: TGCAGTGCTGCGGGGGTGACAGGGGGAAACAGGACACCCCTCCACTTT. It translates to CSAAGVTGGNRTPLHF.

This clonotype was recorded at least ten times. The rearrangement links TRBV3-1 to TRBJ1-2; D remains ambiguous. Trimming stripped 0 bases from V and 3 bases from J, with 5 bases between. Looked up from germline, CDR1 is LGHDT and CDR2 is YNNKEL (reference sequence). The CDR3 contains 13 residues. CDR3 DNA sequence: TGTGCCAGCAGCCAAGATACCGACTATGGCTACACCTTC. Encoded protein: CASSQDTDYGYTF.

The chain couples TRBV5-6 to TRBJ2-7; weak D call: TRBD1 (5 bases). The CDR3 loop spans 15 amino acids. V lost 4 bases to trimming and J lost 0 bases, with 14 bases between them. Looked up from germline, CDR1 is SGHDT and CDR2 is YYEEEE. CDR3 amino acids: CASSRQGPSSYEQYF. The CDR3 coding sequence is TGTGCCAGCAGCCGTCAGGGTCCCAGCTCCTACGAGCAGTACTTC.

This clonotype was detected ten times or more. The chain couples TRBV20-1 to TRBJ2-1; 9 nucleotides match TRBD2. This CDR3 has 16 residues. The trim removed 0 bases at V and 0 bases at J, leaving 3 bases unmatched. CDR1 and CDR2 from the germline V gene are DFQATT and SNEGSKA (reference sequence). As DNA, the CDR3 is TGCAGTGCTAGAGACTTTAGCGGGGGCTCCTACAATGAGCAGTTCTTC. This sequence encodes CSARDFSGGSYNEQFF.

This clonotype was detected ten times or more. V usage is TRBV6-5 and J usage is TRBJ1-4, with 7 bases matching TRBD1. The CDR3 totals 15 residues. Germline CDR1 and CDR2: MNHEY and SVGAGI. Trimming cost V 2 bases and J 7 bases; bases outside gene matches: 7. CDR3 sequence: CASSYERGRGEKLFF. The CDR3, as DNA: TGTGCCAGCAGTTACGAAAGGGGGCGAGGTGAAAAACTGTTTTTT.

Within the sample, this clonotype is medium-sized. The chain is built from TRBV4-1 and TRBJ1-4; 7 positions agree with TRBD1. Germline lookup yields CDR1 MGHRA and CDR2 YSYEKL. Trimming at V came to 1 base and at J to 2 bases, leaving 4 bases not matched to a gene. There are 16 residues in the CDR3. The CDR3 DNA sequence: TGCGCCAGCAGCCAAGTCCAGGGGGGGACTAATGAAAAACTGTTTTTT. This encodes CASSQVQGGTNEKLFF.

This clonotype was detected ten times or more. The J gene is TRBJ1-5, the V gene TRBV19; D is unclear. Germline values: CDR1 LNHDA, CDR2 SQIVND (reference sequence). The CDR3 loop spans 13 amino acids. V lost 3 bases to trimming and J lost 7 bases, with 10 bases between them. The CDR3 loop reads CASSILGIQPQHF. In nucleotides, the CDR3 is TGTGCCAGTAGTATTCTGGGAATCCAGCCCCAGCATTTT.

By frequency in the sample, this clonotype is medium-sized. The gene calls are TRBV27 and TRBJ1-3; 8 bases fit TRBD1. Losses at the gene ends were 6 bases for V and 0 bases for J; bases not matched to a gene: 10. In germline, CDR1 is MNHEY, CDR2 SMNVEV (reference sequence). The CDR3 length is 17 residues. CDR3 coding DNA: TGTGCCAGCAGCTCCGGGACAGGCCCTCACTCTGGAAACACCATATATTTT. Amino acid sequence: CASSSGTGPHSGNTIYF.